The clone carrying this TCR beta chain showed up many times. Antigen unknown. Each CDR3 protein gets one entry after TCRdb re-called the 5' RACE reads with MiXCR. This table holds roughly 200,000 distinct CDR3 sequences, 20% to 30% found once. Trimming removed 4 bases at V and 6 bases at J, with 16 bases between. The germline CDR1 and CDR2 sequences are SGHRS and YFSETQ. The CDR3 has 15 amino acids. The data belong to a study of CD8 T cells in ankylosing spondylitis. Notes on the study in general: Reported data indicate significant enrichment of disease-linked clones within matched ankylosing spondylitis synovial fluid.

V gene TRBV5-1 combines with J gene TRBJ2-2; D might be TRBD1 or TRBD2, each matching 5 bases. The origin of this receptor is a male donor with ankylosing spondylitis or in good health (not recorded which). Sequenced: blood, either unsorted or a sorted T cell fraction (not recorded which). For the CDR3, the DNA is TGCGCCAGCAGCGGGACGGTGTCTGAATCCGGGGAGCTGTTTTTT. Amino acids: CASSGTVSESGELFF.